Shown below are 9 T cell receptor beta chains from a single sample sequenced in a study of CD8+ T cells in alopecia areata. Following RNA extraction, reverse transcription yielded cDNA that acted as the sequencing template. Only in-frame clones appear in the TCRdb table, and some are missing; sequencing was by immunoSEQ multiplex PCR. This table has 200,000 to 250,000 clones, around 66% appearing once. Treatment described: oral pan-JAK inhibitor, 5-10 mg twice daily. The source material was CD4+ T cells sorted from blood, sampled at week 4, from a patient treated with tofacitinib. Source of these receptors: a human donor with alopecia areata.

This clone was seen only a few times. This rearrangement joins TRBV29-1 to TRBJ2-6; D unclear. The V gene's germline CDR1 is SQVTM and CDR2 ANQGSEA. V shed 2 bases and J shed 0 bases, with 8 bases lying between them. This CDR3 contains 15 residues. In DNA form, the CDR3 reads TGCAGCGTTGAAAGGCAGAACTCTGGGGCCAACGTCCTGACTTTC. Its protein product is CSVERQNSGANVLTF.

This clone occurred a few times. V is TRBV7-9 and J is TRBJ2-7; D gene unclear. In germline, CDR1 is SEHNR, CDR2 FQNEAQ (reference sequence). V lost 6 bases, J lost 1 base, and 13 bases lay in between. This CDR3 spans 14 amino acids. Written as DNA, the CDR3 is TGTGCCAGCAGAGGCACCTACGGGTCCTACGAGCAGTACTTC. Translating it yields CASRGTYGSYEQYF.

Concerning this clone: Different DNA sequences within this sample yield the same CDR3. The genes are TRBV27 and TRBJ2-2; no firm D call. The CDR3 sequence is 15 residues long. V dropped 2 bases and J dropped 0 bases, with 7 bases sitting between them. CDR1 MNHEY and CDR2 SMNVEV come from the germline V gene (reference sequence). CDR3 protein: CASSLMGSNTGELFF. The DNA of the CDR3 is TGTGCCAGCAGTTTAATGGGCTCGAACACCGGGGAGCTGTTTTTT.

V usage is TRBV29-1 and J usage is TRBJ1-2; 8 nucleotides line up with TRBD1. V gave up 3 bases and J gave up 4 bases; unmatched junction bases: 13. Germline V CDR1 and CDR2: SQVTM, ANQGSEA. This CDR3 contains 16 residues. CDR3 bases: TGCAGCGTTGACCTGACAGGGGACTACCTCCGCTATGGCTACACCTTC. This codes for CSVDLTGDYLRYGYTF.

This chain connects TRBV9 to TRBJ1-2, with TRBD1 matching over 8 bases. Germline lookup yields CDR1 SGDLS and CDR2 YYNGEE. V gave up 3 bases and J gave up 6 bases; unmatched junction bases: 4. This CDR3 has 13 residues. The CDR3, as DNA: TGTGCCAGCAGCGCCGGGACAGGAAATGGCTACACCTTC. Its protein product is CASSAGTGNGYTF.

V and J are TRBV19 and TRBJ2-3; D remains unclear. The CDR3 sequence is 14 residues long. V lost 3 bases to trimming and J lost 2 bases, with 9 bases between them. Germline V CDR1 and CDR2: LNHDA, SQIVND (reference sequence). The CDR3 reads CASSITGPTDTQYF. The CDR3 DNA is TGTGCCAGTAGTATTACCGGGCCCACAGATACGCAGTATTTT.

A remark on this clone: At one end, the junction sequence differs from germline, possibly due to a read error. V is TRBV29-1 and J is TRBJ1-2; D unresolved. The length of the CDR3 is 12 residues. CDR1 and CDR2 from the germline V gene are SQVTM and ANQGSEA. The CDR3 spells CSVEATKNGYTF. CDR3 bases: TGCAGCGTCGAAGCGACAAAAAATGGCTACACCTTC.

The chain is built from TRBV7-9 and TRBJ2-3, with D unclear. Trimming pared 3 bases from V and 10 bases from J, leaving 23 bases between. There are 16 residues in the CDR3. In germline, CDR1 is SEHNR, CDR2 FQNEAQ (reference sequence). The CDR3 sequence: CASSFRQDVRPQAQYF. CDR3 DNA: TGTGCCAGCAGCTTTCGTCAGGACGTTCGGCCCCAGGCGCAGTATTTT.

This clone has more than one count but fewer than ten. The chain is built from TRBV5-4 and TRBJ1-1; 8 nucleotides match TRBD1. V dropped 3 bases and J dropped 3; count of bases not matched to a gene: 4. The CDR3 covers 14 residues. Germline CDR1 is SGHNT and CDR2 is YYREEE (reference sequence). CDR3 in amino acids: CASSSMDRDTEAFF. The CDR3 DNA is TGTGCCAGCAGCTCTATGGACAGGGACACTGAAGCTTTCTTT. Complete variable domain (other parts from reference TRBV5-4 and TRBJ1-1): ETGVTQSPTHLIKTRGQQVTLRCSSQSGHNTVSWYQQALGQGPQFIFQYYREEENGRGNFPPRFSGLQFPNYSSELNVNALELDDSALYLCASSSMDRDTEAFFGQGTRLTVV.